Following are 32 T cell receptor beta chains from one sample sequenced in a study of T cell responses to AZD1222 COVID-19 vaccine. Assay: immunoSEQ multiplex PCR; the TCRdb copy retains only in-frame clones and omits some. The sample holds tens of thousands of clones; around 85% are singletons and the top ten take 25% to 30%. The sequencing used peripheral blood, collected on day 0 of AZD1222 vaccination. The receptor set was obtained from an adult in good health.

This clone was seen just once. The chain combines TRBV7-3 with TRBJ2-2, with TRBD2 identical over 7 bases. The J segment lost 4 bases and the V segment lost 5 bases, leaving 7 bases of the junction unmatched. The germline gives CDR1 SGHTA, CDR2 FQGTGA. The CDR3 extends over 15 amino acids. The DNA of the CDR3 is TGTGCCAGCAGCAATAGCGGGCCGGCCACCGGGGAGCTGTTTTTT. This encodes CASSNSGPATGELFF.

The J gene is TRBJ1-6, the V gene TRBV30; a weak D match, TRBD1 (6 bases). This CDR3 comprises 13 residues. CDR1 and CDR2 from the germline V gene are GTSNPN and SVGIG (reference sequence). V was pared by 2 bases and J by 6 bases, with 8 bases between. CDR3 in DNA: TGTGCCTGGAGTCAGGACAGTAATTCACCCCTCCACTTT. This sequence encodes CAWSQDSNSPLHF.

The rearrangement uses TRBV7-3 and TRBJ2-6, with D possibly being TRBD1 (5 bases). Germline CDR1 is SGHTA and CDR2 is FQGTGA. There are 15 residues in the CDR3. Trimming left V 5 bases short and J 0 bases short, with 8 bases between. CDR3 nucleotide sequence: TGTGCCAGCAGCCCAGGGATCTCTGGGGCCAACGTCCTGACTTTC. Protein: CASSPGISGANVLTF.

This sequence joins TRBV3-1 (or the pseudogene TRBV3-2) and TRBJ1-6, with D perhaps matching TRBD1 (5 bases). The V end lost 0 bases, the J end lost 2 bases, and 20 bases lay between the germline ends. The germline CDR1 and CDR2 sequences are LGHDT and YNNKEL (reference sequence). CDR3 length: 20 amino acids. The CDR3 region has the DNA TGTGCCAGCAGCCAAGAGGGGAACCTCGACAGAGGCGCCTATAATTCACCCCTCCACTTT. It encodes CASSQEGNLDRGAYNSPLHF.

The V and J genes are TRBV7-9 and TRBJ1-5; D remains unclear. The V gene's germline CDR1 is SEHNR and CDR2 FQNEAQ (reference sequence). V lost 1 base, J lost 2 bases, and 9 bases lay in between. The CDR3 has 15 amino acids. Here the CDR3 DNA reads TGTGCCAGCAGCTTAGGAGAACTGGGCAATCAGCCCCAGCATTTT. Residues: CASSLGELGNQPQHF.

The chain uses TRBV7-2 and TRBJ2-4, with D maybe TRBD2 (6 bases). The CDR3 consists of 15 residues. Per the germline V gene, CDR1 is SGHTA and CDR2 is FQGNSA. Trimming cost V 1 base and J 2 bases, with 9 bases left between them. The CDR3 region has the DNA TGTGCCAGCAGCTTAGATGGGACTTCCAAAAACATTCAGTACTTC. Translating gives CASSLDGTSKNIQYF.

The rearrangement joins TRBV28 to TRBJ2-2, with no clear D. The CDR3 is 15 residues long. V lost 3 bases, J lost 6 bases, and 14 bases lay in between. CDR1 and CDR2 from the germline V gene are MDHEN and SYDVKM. The CDR3 reads CASSFSFLMAGELFF. CDR3 DNA sequence: TGTGCCAGCAGTTTTTCCTTTTTAATGGCCGGGGAGCTGTTTTTT. The variable domain in full, with the rest retrieved from reference TRBV28 and TRBJ2-2, is DVKVTQSSRYLVKRTGEKVFLECVQDMDHENMFWYRQDPGLGLRLIYFSYDVKMKEKGDIPEGYSVSREKKERFSLILESASTNQTSMYLCASSFSFLMAGELFFGEGSRLTVL.

The chain uses TRBV7-4 and TRBJ2-5; D possibly corresponds to TRBD1 (6 bases). Germline CDR1 is SGHVT and CDR2 is SQSDAQ. CDR3 length: 18 residues. Trimming left V 5 bases short and J 5 bases short, with 27 bases between. DNA of the CDR3: TGTGCCAGCAGCCCGACAGGTGATCAAAATGTCACGGGGGAGACCCAGTACTTC. It specifies CASSPTGDQNVTGETQYF.

The gene calls are TRBV7-2 and TRBJ1-1; possibly TRBD1 for D (6 bases). V shed 2 bases and J shed 4 bases, with 17 bases lying between them. CDR3 length equals 16 residues. The germline V gene encodes CDR1 SGHTA and CDR2 FQGNSA. CDR3 in amino acids: CASSLNRIGGSTEAFF. The CDR3, as DNA: TGTGCCAGCAGCTTAAATCGAATAGGGGGGAGCACTGAAGCTTTCTTT.

The J gene is TRBJ1-1, the V gene TRBV12-3 or TRBV12-4; D is uncertain. This CDR3 is 13 amino acids long. Trimming left V 5 bases short and J 6 bases short, with 13 bases between. The CDR3 protein is CASSPNRAAEAFF. CDR3 bases: TGTGCCAGCAGTCCCAACCGGGCAGCTGAAGCTTTCTTT.

This clone was picked up one time. The V gene is TRBV6-4, the J gene TRBJ1-1; 10 bases fit TRBD1. The CDR3 runs 17 residues. CDR1 and CDR2 (germline): MRHNA, SNTAGT. The V gene end was trimmed by 0 bases and the J gene end by 6 bases; junction bases not matched to a gene: 10. CDR3 DNA: TGTGCCAGCAGTGACTCAGGGGACAGGGGCCCCCACGCTGAAGCTTTCTTT. Translated: CASSDSGDRGPHAEAFF.

This clone was counted once. The rearrangement uses TRBV24-1 and TRBJ2-4; D remains unclear. Germline-derived CDR1 and CDR2 are KGHDR and SFDVKD. The CDR3 contains 16 residues. The V end was cut by 8 bases, the J end by 0 bases, with 16 bases between. The CDR3 DNA follows: TGTGCCACCATCGGACCGACTCAACTAGCCAAAAACATTCAGTACTTC. Protein: CATIGPTQLAKNIQYF.

The chain employs TRBV6-2 or TRBV6-3 and TRBJ2-7; 9 positions match TRBD1. CDR1 is MNHEY, CDR2 SVGEGT, per germline. With V trimmed by 0 bases and J by 7 bases, 4 bases remained unmatched. CDR3 length: 14 amino acids. For the CDR3, the DNA is TGTGCCAGCAGTTACTCGGGACAGGGTCGAGAGCAGTACTTC. Encoded protein: CASSYSGQGREQYF.

The chain links TRBV7-2 to TRBJ1-2; 7 bases line up with TRBD1. The CDR3 length is 15 residues. Looked up from germline, CDR1 is SGHTA and CDR2 is FQGNSA. The V gene end was trimmed by 6 bases and the J gene end by 4 bases; junction bases not matched to a gene: 11. The CDR3 bases are TGTGCCAGCAGTCCACAGGGGTCAGAATCCTATGGCTACACCTTC. Translated, it gives CASSPQGSESYGYTF.

A few counts support this clone. The chain joins TRBV7-3 to TRBJ2-1; D is uncertain. Germline V gene sequence: CDR1 SGHTA, CDR2 FQGTGA. Trimming stripped 2 bases from V and 0 bases from J, with 8 bases between. The CDR3 totals 15 residues. CDR3 region: CASSLAKSSYNEQFF. The CDR3 DNA follows: TGTGCCAGCAGCTTAGCCAAGAGCTCCTACAATGAGCAGTTCTTC.

This clone appeared once. This chain connects TRBV29-1 to TRBJ1-2; D remains ambiguous. This CDR3 region has 13 residues. Trimming pared 3 bases from V and 0 bases from J, leaving 8 bases between. Germline V CDR1 and CDR2: SQVTM, ANQGSEA. CDR3 protein: CSVEGQSNYGYTF. The CDR3 DNA reads TGCAGCGTTGAGGGTCAGTCTAACTATGGCTACACCTTC.

This chain uses TRBV7-2 with TRBJ2-7, with 8 positions matching TRBD2. Per the germline V gene, CDR1 is SGHTA and CDR2 is FQGNSA. CDR3 length: 15 amino acids. Trimming removed 6 bases from V and 2 bases from J; junction bases left unmatched: 9. Here the CDR3 reads CASSPTGRGTYEQYF. CDR3 nucleotide sequence: TGTGCCAGCAGTCCTACCGGGAGGGGAACCTACGAGCAGTACTTC.

The chain has TRBV5-6 and TRBJ1-5; no clear D. The CDR3 is 16 residues long. Trimming left V 1 base short and J 4 bases short, with 15 bases between. From germline, CDR1 is SGHDT and CDR2 YYEEEE. The CDR3 reads CASSLRGWGRNQPQHF. The CDR3 nucleotides read TGTGCCAGCAGCTTGCGGGGTTGGGGTCGGAATCAGCCCCAGCATTTT.

J is TRBJ1-6 and V is TRBV3-1 (or the pseudogene TRBV3-2); the D is unclear. Per germline, CDR1 LGHDT and CDR2 YNNKEL (reference sequence). Trimming took off 3 bases at V and 9 bases at J, with 6 bases between the two ends. This CDR3 region has 12 residues. The CDR3 coding sequence is TGTGCCAGCAGCCAGCACACTTCACCCCTCCACTTT. Translation gives CASSQHTSPLHF.

The V and J genes are TRBV30 and TRBJ1-1, with 7 bases fitting TRBD1. With V trimmed by 2 bases and J by 1 base, 10 bases remained unmatched. Germline values: CDR1 GTSNPN, CDR2 SVGIG (reference sequence). The CDR3 is 16 residues long. For the CDR3, the DNA is TGTGCCTGGAGTCCCAGGGGGGTCAGGGGGAACACTGAAGCTTTCTTT. Translated: CAWSPRGVRGNTEAFF.

This chain connects TRBV7-9 to TRBJ2-7; no reliable D call. The length of the CDR3 is 14 residues. Trimming took off 4 bases at V and 2 bases at J, with 12 bases between the two ends. Germline-derived CDR1 and CDR2 are SEHNR and FQNEAQ (reference sequence). The CDR3 reads CASSSVAETYEQYF. For the CDR3, the DNA is TGTGCCAGCAGCTCAGTTGCGGAGACCTACGAGCAGTACTTC.

The chain employs TRBV5-8 and TRBJ1-5, with D perhaps matching TRBD1 (6 bases). The germline gives CDR1 SGHTS, CDR2 YDEGEE. Trimming stripped 2 bases from V and 6 bases from J, with 12 bases between. The CDR3 contains 14 residues. The CDR3 is CASSFGRGSQPQHF. The CDR3 nucleotides are TGTGCCAGCAGCTTTGGCAGGGGCTCTCAGCCCCAGCATTTT.

The rearrangement joins TRBV3-1 (or the pseudogene TRBV3-2) to TRBJ1-5; tentative D call: TRBD1 (6 bases). V gave up 2 bases and J gave up 6 bases, with 11 bases separating them. Germline-derived CDR1 and CDR2 are LGHDT and YNNKEL (reference sequence). The CDR3 loop spans 14 amino acids. CDR3 nucleotides: TGTGCCAGCAGCCAAACAGGGTTTGGTCAGCCCCAGCATTTT. It specifies CASSQTGFGQPQHF.

The chain combines TRBV7-9 with TRBJ2-7; TRBD1 is a possible D gene (5 bases). The CDR3 covers 15 residues. From germline, CDR1 is SEHNR and CDR2 FQNEAQ (reference sequence). Trimming stripped 2 bases from V and 0 bases from J, with 11 bases between. CDR3 in amino acids: CASSLTGSSSYEQYF. The CDR3 DNA sequence: TGTGCCAGCAGCTTAACAGGTTCCAGCTCCTACGAGCAGTACTTC. The full variable domain, rest sourced from reference TRBV7-9 and TRBJ2-7, is DTGVSQNPRHKITKRGQNVTFRCDPISEHNRLYWYRQTLGQGPEFLTYFQNEAQLEKSRLLSDRFSAERPKGSFSTLEIQRTEQGDSAMYLCASSLTGSSSYEQYFGPGTRLTVT.

This clone was detected once. The CDR3 nucleotides read TGCGCCAGCAGCCGGACAGGGGTTAATCAGCCCCAGCATTTT. Protein: CASSRTGVNQPQHF. The chain carries TRBV4-1 and TRBJ1-5, with TRBD1 identical over 9 bases. Germline V gene data show CDR1 as MGHRA and CDR2 as YSYEKL. The CDR3 covers 14 residues. The junction had 2 bases not matched to a gene; V was cut back by 4 bases and J by 4 bases.

This sequence joins TRBV6-2 or TRBV6-3 and TRBJ1-2; D perhaps matches TRBD1 (5 bases). V shed 5 bases and J shed 2 bases, with 9 bases lying between them. The CDR3 consists of 13 residues. Per germline, CDR1 MNHEY and CDR2 SVGEGT. The CDR3 here is CASSGDGNYGYTF. The CDR3 nucleotides read TGTGCCAGCAGTGGGGACGGAAACTATGGCTACACCTTC.

This chain uses TRBV3-1 (or the pseudogene TRBV3-2) with TRBJ1-2; D remains unclear. CDR1 LGHDT and CDR2 YNNKEL come from the germline V gene (reference sequence). Trimming left V 2 bases short and J 0 bases short, with 4 bases between. The CDR3 length is 13 residues. Here the CDR3 reads CASSQIANYGYTF. The CDR3, as DNA: TGTGCCAGCAGCCAAATAGCTAACTATGGCTACACCTTC.

V is TRBV7-2 and J is TRBJ2-7; possibly TRBD1 or TRBD2 for D (5 bases each). Germline lookup yields CDR1 SGHTA and CDR2 FQGNSA. V shed 0 bases and J shed 2 bases, with 11 bases lying between them. The CDR3 has 15 amino acids. CDR3 bases: TGTGCCAGCAGCTTAGCGGGGACGGACGCCTACGAGCAGTACTTC. It yields the protein CASSLAGTDAYEQYF. Complete variable domain (other parts from reference TRBV7-2 and TRBJ2-7): GAGVSQSPSNKVTEKGKDVELRCDPISGHTALYWYRQSLGQGLEFLIYFQGNSAPDKSGLPSDRFSAERTGGSVSTLTIQRTQQEDSAVYLCASSLAGTDAYEQYFGPGTRLTVT.

The rearrangement joins TRBV28 to TRBJ1-5; possible D gene TRBD1, 5 bases. Germline loops: CDR1 MDHEN, CDR2 SYDVKM. V lost 11 bases, J lost 3 bases, and 14 bases lay in between. The CDR3 contains 13 residues. The CDR3 DNA follows: TGTGCCCTTGGGGGGGGTCACAATCAGCCCCAGCATTTT. Amino acids: CALGGGHNQPQHF. The full variable domain, in which reference TRBV28 and TRBJ1-5 provide the parts outside the CDR3, is DVKVTQSSRYLVKRTGEKVFLECVQDMDHENMFWYRQDPGLGLRLIYFSYDVKMKEKGDIPEGYSVSREKKERFSLILESASTNQTSMYLCALGGGHNQPQHFGDGTRLSIL.

This clone appeared a single time. The chain employs TRBV6-5 and TRBJ1-5, with a possible D match to TRBD1 (5 bases). The CDR3 is made up of 13 amino acids. CDR1 is MNHEY and CDR2 is SVGAGI in the germline V gene. Trimming pared 11 bases from V and 7 bases from J, leaving 18 bases between. CDR3 region: CASIIEGTQPQHF. The CDR3 nucleotides are TGTGCCTCAATAATCGAGGGGACCCAGCCCCAGCATTTT.

The rearrangement uses TRBV10-1 and TRBJ1-1; D not certain. The germline V gene encodes CDR1 WNHNN and CDR2 SYGVQD (reference sequence). This CDR3 comprises 15 residues. V lost 5 bases to trimming and J lost 4 bases, with 17 bases between them. The CDR3 nucleotides are TGCGCCAGCAGTCCCCTGACGGCAAGAGGCACTGAAGCTTTCTTT. Its protein product is CASSPLTARGTEAFF.

The chain couples TRBV6-6 to TRBJ2-7, with TRBD1 matching over 9 bases. Germline V lookup: CDR1 MNHNY, CDR2 SVGAGI (reference sequence). Trimming took 4 bases from V and 6 from J; bases not matched to a gene: 7. CDR3 length: 14 amino acids. CDR3 DNA sequence: TGTGCCAGCAGTTCCACACAGGGGGCGACCGAGCAGTACTTC. This translates into CASSSTQGATEQYF.